This paragraph covers one T cell receptor beta chain sequence. Its antigen is undetermined. The data derive from a study of T cell responses to AZD1222 COVID-19 vaccine. Study-wide results and caveats: The donor cohort was predominantly white British with a female majority, and clonal diversity may have been underestimated. Among AZD1222 vaccinees, only 5 to 7 were seropositive at baseline. Spike regions recognized by vaccine-associated CD4 TCRs spanned the protein, led by 160-218 and 743-854. Spike-specific TCR breadth and depth grew following two AZD1222 doses.

Produced via immunoSEQ multiplex PCR; TCRdb's table is partial and in-frame only. This table holds around 150,000 clones, about 90% found once. Here the sequenced sample was peripheral blood, taken on day 0 of AZD1222 vaccination. This clonotype originated in an adult in good health.

In DNA, the CDR3 is TGTGCCAGCAGCTTAGGCGGGGGTAGGACTGAAGCTTTCTTT. Translated: CASSLGGGRTEAFF. The rearrangement links TRBV11-2 to TRBJ1-1; D may be TRBD1 (5 bases). CDR1 and CDR2 from the germline V gene are SGHAT and FQNNGV. V was shortened by 1 base and J by 5 bases, with 11 bases between the two germline ends. There are 14 residues in the CDR3.